The 7 T cell receptor beta chains listed next were all sequenced from one sample in a study of beta chain features in type 1 diabetes. Study results and limitations: When Type 1 diabetes patients were examined, their TCRB CDR3s proved moderately but significantly shorter in all four CD4+ subsets.

Their antigen targets remain unknown. Expressed TCRB transcripts were sequenced because the entire RNA isolate underwent reverse transcription. Method: immunoSEQ multiplex PCR; TCRdb's copy keeps in-frame clones and lacks some. The sample lists 500,000 to 800,000 clones, around an eighth occurring once. Input material: naive CD4+ T cells from blood. These receptor sequences come from a man younger than 40 with type 1 diabetes.

The chain is built from TRBV10-3 and TRBJ1-5; 7 nucleotides agree with TRBD1. The CDR3 runs to 14 residues. Losses at the gene ends were 10 bases for V and 4 bases for J; bases not matched to a gene: 10. The germline CDR1 and CDR2 sequences are ENHRY and SYGVKD. The CDR3 reads CATQGGAGNQPQHF. CDR3 coding DNA: TGTGCCACTCAGGGGGGGGCTGGTAATCAGCCCCAGCATTTT.

The table lists this clone with a few counts. The chain has TRBV5-1 and TRBJ2-5, with D perhaps given as TRBD1 or TRBD2 (5 bases each). With 2 bases removed from V and 1 base from J, the gap between germline ends came to 9 bases. The CDR3 is 14 residues long. Germline CDR1 and CDR2: SGHRS and YFSETQ. Written as DNA, the CDR3 is TGCGCCAGCAGCTTCTTCGGGGCCCAAGAGACCCAGTACTTC. Its translation is CASSFFGAQETQYF.

This clone appeared a few times. This chain uses TRBV11-3 with TRBJ2-5; D uncertain. V was shortened by 6 bases and J by 2 bases, with 10 bases between the two germline ends. Per the germline V gene, CDR1 is SGHNT and CDR2 is YENEEA. CDR3 length: 13 amino acids. This CDR3 is CASSLFPQETQYF. The CDR3 DNA is TGTGCCAGCAGTCTCTTCCCTCAAGAGACCCAGTACTTC.

The J gene is TRBJ1-5, the V gene TRBV7-9; D gene unclear. Germline V gene data show CDR1 as SEHNR and CDR2 as FQNEAQ (reference sequence). The CDR3 runs to 13 residues. The V and J ends lost 5 bases and 7 bases respectively, with 12 bases between them. DNA of the CDR3: TGTGCCAGCAGCCCCCCGGGTAACCAGCCCCAGCATTTT. It encodes CASSPPGNQPQHF.

The gene calls are TRBV4-3 and TRBJ1-4, with TRBD1 as a possible D gene (6 bases). V was pared by 0 bases and J by 8 bases, with 10 bases between. The germline gives CDR1 LGHNA, CDR2 YSLEER. The CDR3 is 14 amino acids. For the CDR3, the DNA is TGCGCCAGCAGCCAAGAACAGGGCAGCGAAAAACTGTTTTTT. Its protein product is CASSQEQGSEKLFF.

This sequence joins TRBV6-5 and TRBJ2-2; 9 bases align to TRBD1. V shed 6 bases, J shed 7 bases, and the junction held 6 bases outside the gene matches. Germline CDR1 and CDR2: MNHEY and SVGAGI. The CDR3 contains 14 residues. CDR3 sequence reads: CASRITGGVGELFF. CDR3 bases: TGTGCCAGCAGAATTACAGGGGGCGTCGGGGAGCTGTTTTTT.

V usage is TRBV7-9 and J usage is TRBJ1-3; D is unresolved. Trimming shortened V by 5 bases and J by 4 bases, and 12 bases separated the two germline ends. The V gene's germline CDR1 is SEHNR and CDR2 FQNEAQ (reference sequence). The CDR3 has 14 residues. CDR3 nucleotide sequence: TGTGCCAGCAGCGTCACATACCCAGGAAACACCATATATTTT. Amino acid sequence: CASSVTYPGNTIYF. The full variable domain, in which reference TRBV7-9 and TRBJ1-3 provide the parts outside the CDR3, is DTGVSQNPRHKITKRGQNVTFRCDPISEHNRLYWYRQTLGQGPEFLTYFQNEAQLEKSRLLSDRFSAERPKGSFSTLEIQRTEQGDSAMYLCASSVTYPGNTIYFGEGSWLTVV.